Below, 14 T cell receptor beta chains from the same sample are listed, as sequenced in a study of metastatic and nonmetastatic thyroid tumors. Using MiXCR, TCRdb re-called clones from the PCR reads. The sample has fewer than 25,000 clones; approximately 10% are singletons. All patients were untreated before thyroid surgery. The sample taken for sequencing was blood. These receptors originate from a female donor with papillary thyroid cancer or a benign thyroid nodule (not recorded which). Some clones in this sample may be carry-over from other donors' samples.

This clone has at least ten counts. This chain links TRBV5-6 with TRBJ2-1; D possibly uses TRBD1 or TRBD2 (5 bases each). V lost 1 base to trimming and J lost 8 bases, with 13 bases between them. Germline CDR1 reads SGHDT; CDR2 reads YYEEEE. This CDR3 is 14 amino acids long. The CDR3 coding sequence is TGTGCCAGCAGCTTGTTGAGAGGGGTCGATGAGCAGTTCTTC. Protein: CASSLLRGVDEQFF. The full variable domain, rest sourced from reference TRBV5-6 and TRBJ2-1, is DAGVTQSPTHLIKTRGQQVTLRCSPKSGHDTVSWYQQALGQGPQFIFQYYEEEERQRGNFPDRFSGHQFPNYSSELNVNALLLGDSALYLCASSLLRGVDEQFFGPGTRLTVL.

Many counts were recorded for this clone. J is TRBJ2-7 and V is TRBV20-1; the match to TRBD2 covers 14 bases. The CDR3 has 15 amino acids. V lost 8 bases, J lost 3 bases, and 9 bases stayed unmatched. CDR1 and CDR2 (germline): DFQATT, SNEGSKA (reference sequence). The chain's CDR3 is CSPTQGLAGDYEQYF. CDR3 in DNA: TGCAGTCCCACCCAGGGACTAGCGGGAGACTACGAGCAGTACTTC.

This clone was seen ten or more times. The chain uses TRBV5-6 and TRBJ2-1; 10 nucleotides align to TRBD2. Germline V CDR1 and CDR2: SGHDT, YYEEEE. Trimming cost V 5 bases and J 2 bases; bases outside gene matches: 4. This CDR3 spans 15 amino acids. CDR3 DNA sequence: TGTGCCAGCAGTCAACTAGCGGGAACCTACAATGAGCAGTTCTTC. Translation: CASSQLAGTYNEQFF.

This clone was counted between two and nine times. The germline gene is not matched at one end of the junction; a read error may be the cause. This sample also contains other DNA sequences that code for the same CDR3. The chain uses TRBV28 and TRBJ2-7; D call uncertain. CDR1 and CDR2 from the germline V gene are MDHEN and SYDVKM. The CDR3 runs to 12 residues. The DNA of the CDR3 is TGTGCCAGCCAACCTGGGGTCAACGAGCAATACTTC. As protein: CASQPGVNEQYF.

This clone occurred a few times. This sequence may be a read error, since a much larger clone differs from it by one base. The chain couples TRBV11-2 to TRBJ1-6; D not certain. This CDR3 region has 18 residues. Germline V lookup: CDR1 SGHAT, CDR2 FQNNGV. The CDR3, as DNA: TGTGCCAGCAGCTTAAACGCTGGACGGAGCTCCTACAATTCACCCCTCCACTTT. This gives the protein CASSLNAGRSSYNSPLHF.

This clone was detected ten times or more. The V call is TRBV20-1, the J call TRBJ1-4, with a tentative D call TRBD1 (5 bases). The CDR3 totals 13 residues. V dropped 5 bases and J dropped 8 bases, with 15 bases sitting between them. CDR1 and CDR2 (germline): DFQATT, SNEGSKA (reference sequence). Here the CDR3 DNA reads TGCAGTGCTCCTACAGGAGGAGACGAAAAACTGTTTTTT. The encoded protein is CSAPTGGDEKLFF.

This clone was detected many times. The chain uses TRBV2 and TRBJ1-2; no clear D gene. The CDR3 contains 13 residues. Per the germline V gene, CDR1 is SNHLY and CDR2 is FYNNEI. Trimming took 5 bases from V and 8 from J, leaving 15 bases between them. The CDR3 DNA sequence: TGTGCCAGCAGTTTTGAATTGGGAAGAGGCTACACCTTC. Translated, it gives CASSFELGRGYTF.

In its sample, this clone was seen many times. It may be a read error: a sequence one base away is much more abundant. The rearrangement links TRBV6-2 or TRBV6-3 to TRBJ2-6; 7 bases map to TRBD1. The V gene's germline CDR1 is MNHEY and CDR2 SVGEGT. The CDR3 totals 15 residues. CDR3: CASSFRGSGANVLTF. The CDR3 region has the DNA TGCGCCAGCAGCTTCAGGGGGTCTGGGGCCAACGTCCTGACTTTC.

This clone was recorded at least ten times. The V and J genes are TRBV11-2 and TRBJ2-3, with TRBD1 matching over 7 bases. Trimming removed 5 bases from V and 5 bases from J; junction bases left unmatched: 10. CDR3 length equals 15 residues. Germline V gene sequence: CDR1 SGHAT, CDR2 FQNNGV. CDR3: CASSPVQGVGDTQYF. CDR3 coding DNA: TGTGCCAGCAGCCCGGTGCAGGGGGTGGGAGATACGCAGTATTTT.

This clone has ten or more counts. Given a much more abundant clone one base away, this may be a read error. This rearrangement joins TRBV19 to TRBJ2-7; D gene unclear. The length of the CDR3 is 13 residues. Germline loops: CDR1 LNHDA, CDR2 SQIVND (reference sequence). CDR3 nucleotides: TGTGCCACCACTTCGGGCTTTTCCTACGAGCAGTGCTTC. Translation: CATTSGFSYEQCF.

This clone was counted many times. The gene calls are TRBV7-6 and TRBJ2-3, with D tentatively TRBD2 (6 bases). This CDR3 has 14 residues. The germline V and J ends were trimmed by 0 bases and 3 bases, with 7 bases remaining between them. Germline V gene data show CDR1 as SGHVS and CDR2 as FNYEAQ. CDR3 in amino acids: CASSLAEGTDTQYF. The CDR3 nucleotides are TGTGCCAGCAGCTTAGCGGAGGGTACAGATACGCAGTATTTT.

This clone is judged medium-sized. J is TRBJ2-7 and V is TRBV6-1; D unclear. The CDR3 extends over 16 amino acids. V was pared by 5 bases and J by 2 bases, with 19 bases between. Germline V CDR1 and CDR2: MNHNS, SASEGT. In DNA form, the CDR3 reads TGTGCCAGCAGTACGTCCCGGCTCCAGGCGGCCTACGAGCAGTACTTC. This codes for CASSTSRLQAAYEQYF.

The chain carries TRBV11-3 and TRBJ1-6; no definite D call. V lost 7 bases to trimming and J lost 9 bases, with 13 bases between them. This CDR3 contains 13 residues. Germline-derived CDR1 and CDR2 are SGHNT and YENEEA. The CDR3 sequence: CASNVHEGSPLHF. The DNA for the CDR3 is TGTGCCAGCAACGTTCACGAGGGTTCACCCCTCCACTTT.

This clone was seen at least ten times. The chain links TRBV5-1 to TRBJ2-2, with D possibly TRBD2 on 6 matching bases. Trimming took off 8 bases at V and 0 bases at J, with 14 bases between the two ends. The length of the CDR3 is 15 residues. Germline V lookup: CDR1 SGHRS, CDR2 YFSETQ. The CDR3: CASQPGLSNTGELFF. The CDR3 bases are TGCGCCAGTCAACCGGGACTCTCGAACACCGGGGAGCTGTTTTTT.